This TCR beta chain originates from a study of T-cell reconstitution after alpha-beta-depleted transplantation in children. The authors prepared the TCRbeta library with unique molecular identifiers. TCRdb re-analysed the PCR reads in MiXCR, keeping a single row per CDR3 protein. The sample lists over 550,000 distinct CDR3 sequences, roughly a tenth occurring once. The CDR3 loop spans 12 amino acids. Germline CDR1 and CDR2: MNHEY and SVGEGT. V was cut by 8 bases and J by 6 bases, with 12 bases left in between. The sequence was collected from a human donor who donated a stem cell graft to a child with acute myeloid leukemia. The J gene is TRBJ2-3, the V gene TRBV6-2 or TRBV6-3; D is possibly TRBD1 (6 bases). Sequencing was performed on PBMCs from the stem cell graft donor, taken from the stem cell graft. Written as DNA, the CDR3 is TGTGCCAGCGCACAGGGAATGGATACGCAGTATTTT. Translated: CASAQGMDTQYF.